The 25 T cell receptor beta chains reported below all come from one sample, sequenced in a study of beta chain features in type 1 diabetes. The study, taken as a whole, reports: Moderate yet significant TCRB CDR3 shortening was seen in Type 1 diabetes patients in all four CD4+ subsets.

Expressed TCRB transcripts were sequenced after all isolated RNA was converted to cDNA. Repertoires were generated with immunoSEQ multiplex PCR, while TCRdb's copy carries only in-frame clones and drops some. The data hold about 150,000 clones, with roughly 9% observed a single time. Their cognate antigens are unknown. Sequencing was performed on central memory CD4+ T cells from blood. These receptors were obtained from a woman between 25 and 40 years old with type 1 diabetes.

Here the CDR3 DNA reads TGCGCCAGCAGCTTGGTCAATAGCGGGAGTAACCACGAGCAGTACTTC. This translates into CASSLVNSGSNHEQYF. The chain carries TRBV5-1 and TRBJ2-7; 9 bases line up with TRBD2. This CDR3 spans 16 amino acids. Germline trimming cut 0 bases from V and 5 bases from J; bases unmatched to any gene: 9. The V gene's germline CDR1 is SGHRS and CDR2 YFSETQ.

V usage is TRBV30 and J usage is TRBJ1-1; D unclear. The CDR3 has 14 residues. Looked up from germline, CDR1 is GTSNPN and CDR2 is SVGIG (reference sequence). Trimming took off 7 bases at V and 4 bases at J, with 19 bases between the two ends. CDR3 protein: CAYPRETGTTEAFF. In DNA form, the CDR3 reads TGTGCCTACCCGAGGGAAACCGGTACCACTGAAGCTTTCTTT.

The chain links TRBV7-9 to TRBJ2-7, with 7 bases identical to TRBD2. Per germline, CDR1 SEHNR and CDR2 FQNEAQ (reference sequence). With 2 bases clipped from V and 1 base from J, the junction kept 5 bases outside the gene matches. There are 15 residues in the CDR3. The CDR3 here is CASSLTASGSYEQYF. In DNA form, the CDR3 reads TGTGCCAGCAGCTTAACGGCTAGCGGATCCTACGAGCAGTACTTC.

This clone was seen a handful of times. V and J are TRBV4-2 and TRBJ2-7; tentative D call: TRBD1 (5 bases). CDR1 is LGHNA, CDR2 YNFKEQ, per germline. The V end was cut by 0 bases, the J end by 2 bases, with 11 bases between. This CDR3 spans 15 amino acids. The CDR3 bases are TGTGCCAGCAGCCAAGATTTGCAGGGCACCTACGAGCAGTACTTC. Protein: CASSQDLQGTYEQYF.

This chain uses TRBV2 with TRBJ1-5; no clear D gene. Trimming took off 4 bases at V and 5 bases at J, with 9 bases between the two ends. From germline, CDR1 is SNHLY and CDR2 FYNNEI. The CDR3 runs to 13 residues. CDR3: CASSGGMDQPQHF. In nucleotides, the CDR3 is TGTGCCAGCAGTGGTGGCATGGATCAGCCCCAGCATTTT.

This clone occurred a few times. The CDR3 loop reads CATGLVTKNTGELFF. The CDR3 nucleotides read TGTGCCACTGGGTTGGTGACAAAGAACACCGGGGAGCTGTTTTTT. The chain carries TRBV19 and TRBJ2-2; the D is unclear. CDR3 length equals 15 residues. Germline V gene lookup returns CDR1 LNHDA and CDR2 SQIVND (reference sequence). V lost 10 bases, J lost 1 base, and 16 bases lay in between.

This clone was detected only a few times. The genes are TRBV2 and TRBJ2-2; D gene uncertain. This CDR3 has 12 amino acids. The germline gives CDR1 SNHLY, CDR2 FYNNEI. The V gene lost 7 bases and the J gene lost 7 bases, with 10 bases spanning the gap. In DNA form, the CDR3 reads TGTGCCAGCAAACAACCGAACGGGGAGCTGTTTTTT. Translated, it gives CASKQPNGELFF.

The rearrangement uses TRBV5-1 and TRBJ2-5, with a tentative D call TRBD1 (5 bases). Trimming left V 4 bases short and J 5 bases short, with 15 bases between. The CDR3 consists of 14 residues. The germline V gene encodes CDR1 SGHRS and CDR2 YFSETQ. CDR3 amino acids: CASSPETAKETQYF. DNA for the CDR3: TGCGCCAGCAGCCCGGAGACAGCTAAGGAGACCCAGTACTTC.

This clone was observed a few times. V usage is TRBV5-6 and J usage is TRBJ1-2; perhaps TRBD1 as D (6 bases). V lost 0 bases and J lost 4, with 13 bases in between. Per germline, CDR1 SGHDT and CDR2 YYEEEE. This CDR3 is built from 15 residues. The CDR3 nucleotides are TGTGCCAGCAGCTTGGCCGGGGGGCTTAGCTATGGCTACACCTTC. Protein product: CASSLAGGLSYGYTF.

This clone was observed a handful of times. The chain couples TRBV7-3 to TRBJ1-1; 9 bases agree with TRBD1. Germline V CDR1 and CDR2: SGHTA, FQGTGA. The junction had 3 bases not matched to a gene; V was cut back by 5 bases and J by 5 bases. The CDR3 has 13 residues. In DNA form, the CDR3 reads TGTGCCAGCAGCGGACAGGGGAAGACTGAAGCTTTCTTT. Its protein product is CASSGQGKTEAFF.

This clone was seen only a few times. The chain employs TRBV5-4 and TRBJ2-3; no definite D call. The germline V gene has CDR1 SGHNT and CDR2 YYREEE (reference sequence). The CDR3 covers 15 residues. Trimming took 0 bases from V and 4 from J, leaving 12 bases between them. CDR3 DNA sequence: TGTGCCAGCAGCTTGGGCCCCGTTGTAGCAGATACGCAGTATTTT. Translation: CASSLGPVVADTQYF. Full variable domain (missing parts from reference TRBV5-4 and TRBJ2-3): ETGVTQSPTHLIKTRGQQVTLRCSSQSGHNTVSWYQQALGQGPQFIFQYYREEENGRGNFPPRFSGLQFPNYSSELNVNALELDDSALYLCASSLGPVVADTQYFGPGTRLTVL.

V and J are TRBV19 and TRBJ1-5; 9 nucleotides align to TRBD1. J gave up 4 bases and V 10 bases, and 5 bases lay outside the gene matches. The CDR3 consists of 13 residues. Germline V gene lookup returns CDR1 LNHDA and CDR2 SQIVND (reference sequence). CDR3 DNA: TGTGCCACCACGGACAGGGGAAATCAGCCCCAGCATTTT. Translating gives CATTDRGNQPQHF. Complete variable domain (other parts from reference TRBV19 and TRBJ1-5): DGGITQSPKYLFRKEGQNVTLSCEQNLNHDAMYWYRQDPGQGLRLIYYSQIVNDFQKGDIAEGYSVSREKKESFPLTVTSAQKNPTAFYLCATTDRGNQPQHFGDGTRLSIL.

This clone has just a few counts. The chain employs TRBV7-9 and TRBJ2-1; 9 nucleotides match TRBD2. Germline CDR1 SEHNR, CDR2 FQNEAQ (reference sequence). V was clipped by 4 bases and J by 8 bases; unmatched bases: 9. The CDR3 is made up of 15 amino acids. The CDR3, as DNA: TGTGCCAGCAGCTCCCGACTAGCGGTTGTAGATGAGCAGTTCTTC. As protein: CASSSRLAVVDEQFF.

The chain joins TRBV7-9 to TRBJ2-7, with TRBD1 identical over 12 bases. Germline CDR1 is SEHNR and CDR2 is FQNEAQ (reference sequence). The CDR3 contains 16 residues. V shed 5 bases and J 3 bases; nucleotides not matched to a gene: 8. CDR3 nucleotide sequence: TGTGCCAGCAGCGTTGGGACAGGGGGCGAGGGCTACGAGCAGTACTTC. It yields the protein CASSVGTGGEGYEQYF.

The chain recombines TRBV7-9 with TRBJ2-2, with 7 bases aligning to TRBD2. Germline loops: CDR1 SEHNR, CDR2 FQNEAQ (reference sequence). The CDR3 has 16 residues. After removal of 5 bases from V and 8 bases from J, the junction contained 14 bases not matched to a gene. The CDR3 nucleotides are TGTGCCAGCAGCCTTCGGGACTACGGAACGGTAGGGGAGCTGTTTTTT. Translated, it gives CASSLRDYGTVGELFF.

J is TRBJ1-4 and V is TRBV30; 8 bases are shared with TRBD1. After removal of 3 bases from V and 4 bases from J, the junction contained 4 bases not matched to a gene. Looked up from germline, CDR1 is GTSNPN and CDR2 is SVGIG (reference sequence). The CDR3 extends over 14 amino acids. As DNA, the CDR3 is TGTGCCTGGAGAGGGACAGGAGGTAATGAAAAACTGTTTTTT. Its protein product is CAWRGTGGNEKLFF.

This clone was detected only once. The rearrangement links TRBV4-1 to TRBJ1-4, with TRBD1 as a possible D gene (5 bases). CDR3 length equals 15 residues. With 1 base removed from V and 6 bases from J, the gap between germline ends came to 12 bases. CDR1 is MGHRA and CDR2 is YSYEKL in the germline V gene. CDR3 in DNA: TGCGCCAGCAGCCAAGGTCGGGGGTCGCATGAAAAACTGTTTTTT. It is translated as CASSQGRGSHEKLFF.

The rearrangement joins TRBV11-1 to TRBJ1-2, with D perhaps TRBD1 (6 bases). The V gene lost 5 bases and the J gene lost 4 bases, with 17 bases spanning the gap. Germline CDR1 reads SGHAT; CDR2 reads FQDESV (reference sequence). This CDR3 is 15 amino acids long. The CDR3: CASSHTGFRGYGYTF. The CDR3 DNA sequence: TGTGCCAGCAGCCATACAGGGTTCCGTGGCTATGGCTACACCTTC. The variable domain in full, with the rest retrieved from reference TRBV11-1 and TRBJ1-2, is EAEVAQSPRYKITEKSQAVAFWCDPISGHATLYWYRQILGQGPELLVQFQDESVVDDSQLPKDRFSAERLKGVDSTLKIQPAELGDSAMYLCASSHTGFRGYGYTFGSGTRLTVV.

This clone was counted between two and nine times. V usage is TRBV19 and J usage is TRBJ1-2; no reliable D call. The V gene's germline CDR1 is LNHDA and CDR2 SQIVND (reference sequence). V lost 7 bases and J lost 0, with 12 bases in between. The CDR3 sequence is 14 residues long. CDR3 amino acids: CASMVTAANYGYTF. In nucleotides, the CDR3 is TGTGCCAGTATGGTGACTGCAGCTAACTATGGCTACACCTTC.

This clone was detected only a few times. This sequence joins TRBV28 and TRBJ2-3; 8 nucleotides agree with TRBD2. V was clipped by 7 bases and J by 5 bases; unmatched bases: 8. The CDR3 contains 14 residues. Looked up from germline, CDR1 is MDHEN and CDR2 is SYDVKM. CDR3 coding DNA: TGTGCCAGCATCCGGCCGGGAGGGGGAGATACGCAGTATTTT. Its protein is CASIRPGGGDTQYF.

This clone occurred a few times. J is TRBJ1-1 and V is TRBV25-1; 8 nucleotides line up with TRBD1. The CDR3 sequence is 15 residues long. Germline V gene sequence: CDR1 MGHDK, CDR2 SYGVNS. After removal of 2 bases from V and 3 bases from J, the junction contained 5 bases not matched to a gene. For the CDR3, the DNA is TGTGCCAGCAGTGAAAGTAAGACAGGGGACACTGAAGCTTTCTTT. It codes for CASSESKTGDTEAFF.

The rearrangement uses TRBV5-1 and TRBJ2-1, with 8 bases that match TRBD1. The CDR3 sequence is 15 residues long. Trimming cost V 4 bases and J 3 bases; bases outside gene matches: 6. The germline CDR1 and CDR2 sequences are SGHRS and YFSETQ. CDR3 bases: TGCGCCAGCAGCCCGGGGACAGGCCTCTACAATGAGCAGTTCTTC. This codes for CASSPGTGLYNEQFF.

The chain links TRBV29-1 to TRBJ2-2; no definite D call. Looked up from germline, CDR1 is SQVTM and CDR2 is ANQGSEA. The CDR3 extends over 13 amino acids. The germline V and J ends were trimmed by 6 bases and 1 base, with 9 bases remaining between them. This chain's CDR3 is CSVESGNTGELFF. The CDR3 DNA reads TGCAGCGTAGAGTCCGGGAACACCGGGGAGCTGTTTTTT.

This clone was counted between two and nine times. The CDR3 sequence is CASSSEVFRRGQETQYF. In DNA form, the CDR3 reads TGTGCCAGCAGCTCAGAAGTGTTTCGGCGCGGCCAAGAGACCCAGTACTTC. The chain is built from TRBV11-2 and TRBJ2-5; D unresolved. V was clipped by 4 bases and J by 1 base, with 19 bases between them. This CDR3 spans 17 amino acids. Germline V lookup: CDR1 SGHAT, CDR2 FQNNGV. The variable domain in full, with the rest retrieved from reference TRBV11-2 and TRBJ2-5, is EAGVAQSPRYKIIEKRQSVAFWCNPISGHATLYWYQQILGQGPKLLIQFQNNGVVDDSQLPKDRFSAERLKGVDSTLKIQPAKLEDSAVYLCASSSEVFRRGQETQYFGPGTRLLVL.

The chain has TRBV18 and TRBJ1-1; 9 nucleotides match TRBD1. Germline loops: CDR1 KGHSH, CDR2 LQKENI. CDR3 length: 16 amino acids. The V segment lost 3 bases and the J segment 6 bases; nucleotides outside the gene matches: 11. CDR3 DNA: TGTGCCAGCTCACCGCGACAGGGGGACCTAATAGCTGAAGCTTTCTTT. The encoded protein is CASSPRQGDLIAEAFF.